A selection of T cell receptor beta chains follows, all from one sample in a study of response to subunit inactivated influenza vaccine. TCRdb re-analysed the RT-PCR reads in MiXCR, keeping a single row per CDR3 protein. The repertoire holds 700,000 to 900,000 distinct CDR3 sequences, with approximately 22% as singletons. The sample was PBMCs from blood, taken 5 days after vaccination. These receptors all come from a man aged 50-59 years who received an inactivated influenza vaccine. The CDR3 runs from the conserved cysteine through the conserved F or W. A D gene is named only where the DNA matches it firmly. Only part of the rows carry a size: once, few, many, or a class if the clone is expanded.

clone_size,d_call,j_call,v_call,cdr3_aa,cdr3_nt
.,.,TRBJ1-4,TRBV4-3,CASSQDLDRPTNEKLFF,TGCGCCAGCAGCCAAGATCTAGATCGGCCAACTAATGAAAAACTGTTTTTT
.,.,TRBJ2-1,TRBV3-1,CASSQDVLSLYNEQFF,TGTGCCAGCAGCCAAGATGTCTTGTCCCTCTACAATGAGCAGTTCTTC
few,TRBD2,TRBJ2-1,TRBV10-3,CAFSPSGLHNEQFF,TGTGCCTTCTCCCCTAGCGGATTACACAATGAGCAGTTCTTC
.,TRBD2,TRBJ2-2,TRBV28,CASSSLAGDDTGELFF,TGTGCCAGCAGTTCGTTAGCGGGAGATGACACCGGGGAGCTGTTTTTT
many,.,TRBJ2-7,TRBV5-1,CASRAGPYEQYF,TGCGCCAGCAGGGCCGGACCCTACGAGCAGTACTTC
few,.,TRBJ2-2,TRBV12-3/TRBV12-4,CASSLVGGLNTGELFF,TGTGCCAGCAGTTTAGTCGGCGGGCTGAACACCGGGGAGCTGTTTTTT
few,.,TRBJ1-6,TRBV12-3/TRBV12-4,CASSSERNSPLHF,TGTGCCAGCAGTTCTGAGAGGAATTCACCCCTCCACTTT
few,.,TRBJ2-1,TRBV7-9,CASSYRGAAYNEQFF,TGTGCCAGCAGCTACCGGGGGGCCGCCTACAATGAGCAGTTCTTC
few,.,TRBJ1-5,TRBV3-1,CASSASSNQPQHF,TGTGCCAGCAGCGCGAGTAGCAATCAGCCCCAGCATTTT
.,.,TRBJ1-6,TRBV7-3,CASSSQPRGYNSPLHF,TGTGCCAGCAGCTCCCAACCCCGCGGCTATAATTCACCCCTCCACTTT
few,TRBD2,TRBJ2-1,TRBV10-3,CAISEGLAGGPQFF,TGTGCCATCAGTGAGGGGTTAGCGGGAGGGCCGCAGTTCTTC
few,TRBD2,TRBJ2-1,TRBV24-1,CATSDFSSSGLYNEQFF,TGTGCCACCAGTGATTTTTCGTCTAGCGGACTCTACAATGAGCAGTTCTTC
.,.,TRBJ2-3,TRBV7-2,CASSLGVAKSTDTQYF,TGTGCCAGCAGCTTGGGGGTAGCGAAGAGCACAGATACGCAGTATTTT